This T cell receptor beta chain comes out of a study of shared clonotypes between healthy human individuals (dated by TCRdb to 2018 to 2020). Background on the whole study: The cohort comprised a couple of women and three men aged 18 to 49 years. Each donor's leukapheresis produced roughly between roughly 0.85 and 10 billion PBMCs. To increase sequencing depth and limit assay-specific biases, TCR repertoire library preparation and sequencing were carried out by different laboratories using diverse techniques. Blood TCR repertoires of roughly 5 healthy adults were deeply sequenced to estimate repertoire size and the extent of clonotype sharing between individuals. For each donor, CD4 naive and CD4 memory were each given three plates, CD8 naive was given two plates, and CD8 memory was given one plate. The study at large found these results: The genetic and exposure-history diversity represented was limited by the small number of donors. Sampling was restricted to blood, and TCR repertoires in tissues likely differ from the TCR repertoires found in blood. Clonotypes shared by all four sorted-subset donors showed higher generation probabilities than non-shared clonotypes. Based on pairwise subsampling, the degree of clonotype sharing among donors was expected to be affected by sequencing depth. Incomplete sequencing was indicated by rarefaction of sorted-subset datasets, despite the large sequencing depth. Estimated clonotype richness was generally larger for naive than for memory subsets. Sharing across a few donors was observed for roughly 5.4% of naive CD4, 3.5% of naive CD8, 2% to 2.5% of memory CD4, and 0.4% of memory CD8 clonotypes.

Using the deep immunoSEQ assay, TCR CDR3 regions were amplified from genomic DNA by multiplex PCR. For each cell subset, the extracted genomic DNA was distributed evenly across all wells of several immunoSEQ 96-well plates, and each plate served as one replicate. For sorted subsets, 150 to 200 ng genomic DNA, equal to about 30,000 T cell genomes, was loaded into each replicate PCR. Purified libraries were quantified with a Qubit 3.0 fluorometer, sized on a Bioanalyzer 2100, and re-quantified with the KAPA Library Quantification kit. Every immunoSEQ 96-well plate was sequenced on a dedicated single-read 150-cycle Illumina NextSeq 550 flow cell. The published analysis was carried out like this. Because the immunoSEQ output held only junctional sequences and lacked quality scores, the filtering could not match the filtering applied to full-length reads. To assign V/J genes and CDR3, sequences were annotated using PyIR, a Python wrapper for IgBLAST v1.9, with IMGT germline references. Reads were removed for weak V/J assignments (E-value above 1e-6), missing CDR3, stop codons, out-of-frame junctions, or ambiguous translated residues. V3J clonotypes were defined as sequences sharing the same inferred V gene, J gene, and CDR3 amino acid sequence. To compute the percentage overlap between repertoires, the number of shared unique clonotypes was divided by the size of the smaller repertoire. Repertoire richness was assessed with RTK rarefaction, the Chao1 estimator, and Recon v2.1 estimates of unobserved clonotypes. Generation probabilities were computed with OLGA for all TCRbeta clonotypes obtained by the gDNA method from a few donors. TCRdb stores this immuneACCESS table with in-frame sequences only. Part of the clones is absent; in the studies checked, under half of the shortfall reflects unresolved V genes, and no reason is known for the rest. Clonal size and the V and J genes are those of that table, whereas D and trimming came from the DNA. Within this sample are approximately 2.4 million clones, with approximately 94% of them counted one time only. Of the sample, 0.13% falls within the top ten clones.

Healthy HIV-negative adults with no recently reported acute infections or vaccinations were included as donors. Every donor was a Caucasian adult living in Nashville, Tennessee, USA. CD4+ T cells were enriched by magnetic negative selection, after which naive cells were positively selected on CD45RA and the negative fraction was taken as the memory subset. Blood was collected by leukapheresis, and PBMCs were isolated by Ficoll-Histopaque density gradient centrifugation and then cryopreserved in liquid nitrogen vapor phase. Analytical flow cytometry was used to check the purity and quantity of every magnetically sorted T cell population. Each sorted fraction had its genomic DNA isolated and then quantified by UV absorbance on a Nanodrop 2000c. On this clone: Its binding antigen is unknown. No quality values exist for individual bases; no much larger clone is one base distant.

This clonotype was obtained from a man between 18 and 29 years old in good health. Sequenced input: naive CD4+ T cells sorted from blood. The sample's cell subset or site, from its label and the paper: CD45RA+ positively selected.

This receptor carries the CDR3 CASSIGQGTYEQYF. The DNA is TGTGCCAGCAGTATCGGACAGGGGACCTACGAGCAGTACTTC. This sequence uses TRBV27 and TRBJ2-7; 9 bases in the middle match TRBD1. Unmatched junction bases come to 4, with V trimmed by 5 bases and J by 2 bases. CDR1 MNHEY and CDR2 SMNVEV are derived from the germline V gene (reference sequence). The CDR3 runs 14 residues from the cysteine to the phenylalanine. The kept DNA is CDR3 alone, 42 bases in frame from the first base.